There are a few counts of the clone carrying this TCR beta chain. The CDR3 sequence is 11 residues long. V gave up 6 bases and J gave up 3 bases, with 6 bases separating them. Germline V gene lookup returns CDR1 MNHEY and CDR2 SVGEGT. Authors' methods: Cell counts per sample came from amplifying reference gene primers. Here immunoSEQ multiplex PCR was the method, and the copy in TCRdb shows in-frame clones only, minus some. The DNA was the basis for D and trimming; V, J and clone size are from that table. The top ten hold around 0.7% of the sample, which has about 260,000 clones, roughly 88% seen once. The sample originates from a study of blood T cell repertoires in COVID-19. Overall study context: There were acute and convalescent COVID-19 samples, and they came from the United States, Italy and Spain. T cells, B-cell-depleted T cells, or PBMCs supplied cDNA or gDNA.

The V gene is TRBV6-2 or TRBV6-3, the J gene TRBJ2-7; D is undetermined. Sample: peripheral blood. This receptor was taken from a human donor in a cohort sampled during active COVID-19. CDR3 amino acids: CASSLLYEQYF. Written as DNA, the CDR3 is TGTGCCAGCAGCCTCCTCTACGAGCAGTACTTC.